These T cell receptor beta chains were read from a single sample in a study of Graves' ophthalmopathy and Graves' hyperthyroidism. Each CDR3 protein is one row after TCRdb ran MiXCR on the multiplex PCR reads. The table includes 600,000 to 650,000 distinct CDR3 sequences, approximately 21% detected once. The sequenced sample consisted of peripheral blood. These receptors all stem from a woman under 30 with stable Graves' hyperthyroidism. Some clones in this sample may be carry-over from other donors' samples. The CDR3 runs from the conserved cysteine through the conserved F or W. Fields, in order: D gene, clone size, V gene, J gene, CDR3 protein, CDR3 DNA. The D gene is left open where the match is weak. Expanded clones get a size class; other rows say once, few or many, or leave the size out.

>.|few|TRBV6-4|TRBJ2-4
CASSRQEQGNIQYF
TGTGCCAGCAGTCGACAGGAGCAGGGAAACATTCAGTACTTC
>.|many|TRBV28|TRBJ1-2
CASRTAGTSYGYTF
TGTGCCAGCAGGACAGCCGGAACTAGCTATGGCTACACCTTC
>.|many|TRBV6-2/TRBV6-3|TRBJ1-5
CASSTHRDSNQPQHF
TGTGCCAGCAGTACCCACAGGGATAGCAATCAGCCCCAGCATTTT
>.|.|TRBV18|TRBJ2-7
CASGAARGSYEQYF
TGTGCCAGCGGGGCGGCCCGCGGGTCCTACGAGCAGTACTTC
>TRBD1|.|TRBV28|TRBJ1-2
CASNRGQYYGYTF
TGTGCCAGCAACAGGGGGCAGTACTATGGCTACACCTTC
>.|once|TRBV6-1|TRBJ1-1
CASKSHKAPNTEAFF
TGTGCCAGCAAATCGCATAAGGCGCCGAACACTGAAGCTTTCTTT
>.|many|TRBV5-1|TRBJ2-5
CASSLSLGTQETQYF
TGCGCCAGCAGCTTGAGTTTGGGGACCCAAGAGACCCAGTACTTC
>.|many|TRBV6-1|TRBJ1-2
CASSDRQSYGYTF
TGTGCCAGCAGTGATCGGCAGTCCTATGGCTACACCTTC
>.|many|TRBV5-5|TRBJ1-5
CASSFDLFNQPQHF
TGTGCCAGCAGCTTTGACCTATTCAATCAGCCCCAGCATTTT
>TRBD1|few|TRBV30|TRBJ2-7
CAWSVQGPTSYEQYF
TGTGCCTGGAGTGTACAGGGGCCTACCTCCTACGAGCAGTACTTC
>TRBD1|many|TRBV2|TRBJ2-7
CASSRRGDRAKEQYF
TGTGCCAGCTCCCGTAGGGGGGACAGGGCGAAAGAGCAGTACTTC
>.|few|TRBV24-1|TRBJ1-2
CATSDAGPDRYTNYGYTF
TGTGCCACCAGTGACGCTGGCCCTGACAGATATACTAACTATGGCTACACCTTC
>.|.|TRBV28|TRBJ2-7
CASSLGPHYEQYF
TGTGCCAGCAGTTTGGGACCTCATTACGAGCAGTACTTC
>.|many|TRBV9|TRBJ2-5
CASSVEGLEQETQYF
TGTGCCAGCAGCGTAGAGGGGTTAGAGCAAGAGACCCAGTACTTC
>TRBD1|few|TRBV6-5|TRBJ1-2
CASSYGQGANYGYTF
TGTGCCAGCAGTTACGGACAGGGTGCTAACTATGGCTACACCTTC
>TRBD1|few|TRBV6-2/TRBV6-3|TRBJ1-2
CASSNDRAGGYTF
TGTGCCAGCAGTAACGACAGGGCCGGTGGCTACACCTTC
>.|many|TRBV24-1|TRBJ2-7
CATSDWDNYEQYF
TGTGCCACCAGTGATTGGGACAACTACGAGCAGTACTTC
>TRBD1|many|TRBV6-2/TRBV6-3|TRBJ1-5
CASTQSGRGPNQPQHF
TGTGCCAGCACCCAAAGTGGCAGGGGGCCCAATCAGCCCCAGCATTTT
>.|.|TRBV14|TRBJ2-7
CASSQEASGSYEQYF
TGTGCCAGCAGCCAAGAGGCGAGCGGATCCTACGAGCAGTACTTC
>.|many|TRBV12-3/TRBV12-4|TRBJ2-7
CASSSGSYEQYF
TGTGCCAGCAGTTCAGGGTCCTACGAGCAGTACTTC
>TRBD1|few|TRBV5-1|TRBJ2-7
CASSLTGGWEQYF
TGCGCCAGCAGCTTGACAGGGGGATGGGAGCAGTACTTC
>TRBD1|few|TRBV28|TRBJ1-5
CASSLVDRGKPQPQHF
TGTGCCAGCAGTTTAGTGGACAGGGGAAAGCCTCAGCCCCAGCATTTT
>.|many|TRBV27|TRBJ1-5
CASSLFGGADDNQPQHF
TGTGCCAGCAGTTTATTTGGGGGGGCAGACGACAATCAGCCCCAGCATTTT
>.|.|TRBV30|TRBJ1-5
CAWSRGGPGQPQHF
TGTGCCTGGAGTAGGGGGGGCCCGGGTCAGCCCCAGCATTTT
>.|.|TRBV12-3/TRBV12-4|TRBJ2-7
CASSLGPAAYEQYF
TGTGCCAGCAGTTTAGGGCCAGCGGCCTACGAGCAGTACTTC
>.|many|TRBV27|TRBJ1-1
CATLKWGEGNTEAFF
TGTGCCACACTTAAATGGGGCGAGGGTAACACTGAAGCTTTCTTT
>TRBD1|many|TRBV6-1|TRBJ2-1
CASSVGQETNEQFF
TGTGCCAGCAGTGTTGGACAGGAGACCAATGAGCAGTTCTTC
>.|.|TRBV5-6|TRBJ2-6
CASSLDGSSGANVLTF
TGTGCCAGCAGCTTGGATGGCAGCTCTGGGGCCAACGTCCTGACTTTC
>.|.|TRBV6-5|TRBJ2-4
CASSFRGTQNIKYF
TGTGCCAGCAGTTTTAGGGGGACTCAAAACATTAAGTACTTC
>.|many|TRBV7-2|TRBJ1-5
CASNGGQGHQPQHF
TGTGCCAGCAACGGGGGGCAGGGGCATCAGCCCCAGCATTTT
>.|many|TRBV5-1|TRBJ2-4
CASTEGGLAKNIQYF
TGCGCCAGCACCGAAGGGGGACTAGCCAAAAACATTCAGTACTTC
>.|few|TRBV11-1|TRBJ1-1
CASSPRGAYGMNTEAFF
TGTGCCAGCAGCCCTAGGGGGGCCTACGGGATGAACACTGAAGCTTTCTTT
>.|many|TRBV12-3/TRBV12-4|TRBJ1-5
CASSLSVRTEVVNQPQHF
TGTGCCAGCAGTTTAAGTGTCAGGACGGAGGTGGTCAATCAGCCCCAGCATTTT
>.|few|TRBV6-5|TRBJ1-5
CASSYSFGDNQPQHF
TGTGCCAGCAGTTACTCTTTTGGGGACAATCAGCCCCAGCATTTT
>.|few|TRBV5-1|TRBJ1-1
CASSRWDGIKTEAFF
TGCGCCAGCAGCAGATGGGACGGGATTAAAACTGAAGCTTTCTTT
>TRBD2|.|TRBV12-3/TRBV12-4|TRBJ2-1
CASSFGRRGLAGGRSYNEQFF
TGTGCCAGCAGTTTTGGGCGGCGAGGACTAGCGGGAGGAAGGTCCTACAATGAGCAGTTCTTC
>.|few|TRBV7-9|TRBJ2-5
CASSLNAKGTQYF
TGTGCCAGCAGCTTAAATGCGAAAGGGACCCAGTACTTC
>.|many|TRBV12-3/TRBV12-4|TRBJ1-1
CASSLGLGHLNTEAFF
TGTGCCAGCAGTTTAGGGCTGGGACACCTGAACACTGAAGCTTTCTTT
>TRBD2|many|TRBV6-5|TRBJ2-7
CASKLAGGQDEQYF
TGTGCCAGCAAACTAGCGGGGGGTCAGGACGAGCAGTACTTC
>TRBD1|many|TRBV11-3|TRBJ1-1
CASSSRDRNTEAFF
TGTGCCAGCAGCTCCCGGGACAGGAACACTGAAGCTTTCTTT
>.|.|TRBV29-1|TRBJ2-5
CSVEDRTKRYEETQYF
TGCAGCGTTGAAGATAGAACAAAGAGATACGAAGAGACCCAGTACTTC
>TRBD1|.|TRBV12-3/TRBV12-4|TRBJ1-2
CASSLGFGTGSSGYTF
TGTGCCAGCAGTTTAGGTTTCGGGACAGGGTCCTCTGGCTACACCTTC
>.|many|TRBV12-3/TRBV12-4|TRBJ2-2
CATMHTNTGELFF
TGTGCCACCATGCATACGAACACCGGGGAGCTGTTTTTT
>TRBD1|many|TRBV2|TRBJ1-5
CASRSGQGHQPQHF
TGTGCCAGCCGGAGTGGACAGGGGCATCAGCCCCAGCATTTT
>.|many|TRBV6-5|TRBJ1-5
CASRPQEYRRGIRAQHF
TGTGCCAGCAGACCACAGGAGTACAGAAGGGGCATAAGGGCCCAGCATTTT
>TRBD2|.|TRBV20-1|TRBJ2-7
CSAAISGSGYEQYF
TGCAGTGCTGCCATTAGCGGGAGTGGGTACGAGCAGTACTTC
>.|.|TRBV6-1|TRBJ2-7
CASKPSGGSYEQYF
TGTGCCAGCAAACCCTCCGGGGGATCCTACGAGCAGTACTTC
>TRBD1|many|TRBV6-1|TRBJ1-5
CASSEYRQGGNQPQHF
TGTGCCAGCAGTGAATACAGACAGGGTGGCAATCAGCCCCAGCATTTT
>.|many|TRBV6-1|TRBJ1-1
CASSNPMRSEAFF
TGTGCCAGCAGCAACCCGATGAGGTCTGAAGCTTTCTTT
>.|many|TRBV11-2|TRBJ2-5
CASSLDLGFWNQETQYF
TGTGCCAGCAGCTTAGATCTAGGTTTTTGGAACCAAGAGACCCAGTACTTC
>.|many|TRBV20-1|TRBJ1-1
CSARGQPVDTEAFF
TGCAGTGCTAGAGGTCAGCCGGTGGACACTGAAGCTTTCTTT
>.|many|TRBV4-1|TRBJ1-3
CASSQDPLDTIYF
TGCGCCAGCAGCCAAGATCCCCTGGACACCATATATTTT
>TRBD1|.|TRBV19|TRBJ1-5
CASRDREGQPQHF
TGTGCCAGTAGGGACAGGGAAGGTCAGCCCCAGCATTTT
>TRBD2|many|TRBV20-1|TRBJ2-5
CSVSATSGGRRETQYF
TGCAGTGTCTCAGCCACTAGCGGGGGGCGAAGGGAGACCCAGTACTTC
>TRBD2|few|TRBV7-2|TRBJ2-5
CASSPTTIAAGGLVVGETQYF
TGTGCCAGCAGCCCAACTACTATCGCGGCGGGGGGGCTTGTAGTTGGAGAGACCCAGTACTTC